This T cell receptor beta chain was identified in a study of a mutant IDH1 vaccine in newly diagnosed glioma. Study details: Following radiotherapy alone, or alongside temozolomide cycles, vaccination was started after an interval of 4-6 weeks.

This clone was recorded a few times. The antigen remains undetermined. The repertoire was sequenced with immunoSEQ multiplex PCR; TCRdb's copy has only in-frame clones and lacks some. This sample has tens of thousands of clones; 84% occur once, and the top ten carry roughly 4.5%. The V gene lost 8 bases and the J gene lost 4 bases, with 15 bases spanning the gap. The CDR3 is 14 residues long. Germline CDR1 MGHRA, CDR2 YSYEKL. Study-wide results and limits: Seemingly, pseudoprogression had no relation to changes in the top peripheral T cell clonotypes.

Described time point: week 35, safety follow-up. Mutant IDH1 20-mer peptide, at 300 ug, made up each vaccine dose, with topical imiquimod. The V call is TRBV4-1, the J call TRBJ1-3; no reliable D call. Material: PBMCs, obtained from a glioma patient whose treatment included an IDH1 peptide vaccine. This sequence was found in a man between 25 and 39 years old with glioma. The CDR3 DNA is TGCGCCAGCTCGCAGGTGGAGCGAGGAAACACCATATATTTT. This gives the protein CASSQVERGNTIYF.